Following are 20 T cell receptor beta chains from one sample sequenced in a study of T cells in Graves' hyperthyroidism and ophthalmopathy. The investigators amplified TCR beta CDR3 regions from RNA transcripts. In the first-round RT-PCR of the TCR CDR3, the HTBI primer set was used. TCRdb processed the multiplex PCR reads anew with MiXCR; each CDR3 protein has one entry. The sample includes hundreds of thousands of distinct CDR3 sequences, roughly a third of them seen just once. Sequenced: blood. These receptor sequences come from a woman between 40 and 50 years old with Graves' hyperthyroidism.

This clonotype has a count of ten or more. The CDR3 is CASNARPRDLYTEAFF. The CDR3 DNA sequence: TGTGCCAGTAACGCGCGCCCCCGGGATCTTTACACTGAAGCTTTCTTT. V usage is TRBV19 and J usage is TRBJ1-1; D call uncertain. The V end lost 7 bases, the J end lost 3 bases, and 21 bases lay between the germline ends. The germline CDR1 and CDR2 sequences are LNHDA and SQIVND (reference sequence). This CDR3 is 16 amino acids long.

This clonotype was counted ten times or more. This chain uses TRBV2 with TRBJ2-2; 9 nucleotides align to TRBD1. Germline V gene lookup returns CDR1 SNHLY and CDR2 FYNNEI. The CDR3 is made up of 17 amino acids. The V and J ends lost 5 bases and 4 bases, in that order; junction bases with no gene match: 11. CDR3 nucleotide sequence: TGTGCCAGCAGTAATTTAGGAGGGACAGGGTCCACCGGGGAGCTGTTTTTT. It translates to CASSNLGGTGSTGELFF.

This chain links TRBV9 with TRBJ1-6; unclear D gene. V was trimmed by 4 bases and J by 2 bases, leaving 19 bases between them. Germline V lookup: CDR1 SGDLS, CDR2 YYNGEE. There are 18 residues in the CDR3. CDR3 sequence: CASSQDGFGNTYNSPLHF. The CDR3, as DNA: TGTGCCAGCAGCCAAGACGGTTTCGGCAATACCTATAATTCACCCCTCCACTTT.

The table lists this clonotype with many counts. CDR3 loop: CASSPTGDIDTGELFF. CDR3 bases: TGTGCCAGCAGCCCGACAGGGGACATCGACACCGGGGAGCTGTTTTTT. V is TRBV12-3 or TRBV12-4 and J is TRBJ2-2, with TRBD1 matching over 8 bases. The trim removed 6 bases at V and 3 bases at J, leaving 9 bases unmatched. The CDR3 covers 16 residues.

The CDR3 DNA is TGTGCCAGCAGTCCCCAGATCTATTCGGGAGGGCTCAATGAGCAGTTCTTC. Amino acid sequence: CASSPQIYSGGLNEQFF. This rearrangement joins TRBV7-3 to TRBJ2-1, with TRBD2 matching over 8 bases. CDR1 is SGHTA and CDR2 is FQGTGA in the germline V gene. The CDR3 is made up of 17 amino acids. After removal of 6 bases from V and 6 bases from J, the junction contained 16 bases not matched to a gene.

The genes are TRBV19 and TRBJ2-6, with 8 bases identical to TRBD2. With 0 bases clipped from V and 0 bases from J, the junction kept 7 bases outside the gene matches. This CDR3 region has 19 residues. CDR1 and CDR2 from the germline V gene are LNHDA and SQIVND (reference sequence). The CDR3 loop is CASSIDPTGGPSGANVLTF. The CDR3 DNA reads TGTGCCAGTAGTATAGATCCGACGGGAGGGCCCTCTGGGGCCAACGTCCTGACTTTC. Full variable domain (remainder filled in from reference TRBV19 and TRBJ2-6): DGGITQSPKYLFRKEGQNVTLSCEQNLNHDAMYWYRQDPGQGLRLIYYSQIVNDFQKGDIAEGYSVSREKKESFPLTVTSAQKNPTAFYLCASSIDPTGGPSGANVLTFGAGSRLTVL.

The chain combines TRBV7-8 with TRBJ1-3; the D gene is possibly TRBD1 (6 bases). In germline, CDR1 is SGHVS, CDR2 FQNEAQ. This CDR3 contains 14 residues. V lost 5 bases and J 8 bases, leaving 16 bases between the germline ends. CDR3 coding DNA: TGTGCCAGCAGCCTAGGGGGGTATAGCTACACCATATATTTT. Encoded protein: CASSLGGYSYTIYF.

This clonotype has a handful of counts. The chain joins TRBV29-1 to TRBJ1-4, with 8 bases fitting TRBD1. Trimming at V came to 6 bases and at J to 4 bases, leaving 13 bases not matched to a gene. The CDR3 has 16 residues. CDR1 and CDR2 from the germline V gene are SQVTM and ANQGSEA. This chain's CDR3 is CSVLTLGQGNNEKLFF. Written as DNA, the CDR3 is TGCAGCGTCTTAACACTCGGACAGGGCAATAATGAAAAACTGTTTTTT.

J is TRBJ1-2 and V is TRBV15; D may be TRBD1 (5 bases). V was cut by 1 base and J by 7 bases, with 16 bases left in between. The germline V gene has CDR1 LNHNV and CDR2 YYDKDF (reference sequence). The CDR3 has 15 amino acids. The CDR3 loop reads CATSRGWSSGAGYTF. The CDR3 DNA sequence: TGTGCCACCAGCAGAGGTTGGTCTAGCGGGGCTGGCTACACCTTC.

In its sample, this clonotype was seen many times. The V call is TRBV20-1, the J call TRBJ1-4; D remains ambiguous. V lost 0 bases and J 0 bases, leaving 8 bases between the germline ends. Looked up from germline, CDR1 is DFQATT and CDR2 is SNEGSKA (reference sequence). The CDR3 consists of 15 residues. This CDR3 is CSARDPTTTNEKLFF. The CDR3 nucleotides read TGCAGTGCTAGAGATCCGACGACAACTAATGAAAAACTGTTTTTT.

In this sample, this clonotype turned up a few times. Its ends do not fully match the called genes, so a read error is possible. The V call is TRBV18, the J call TRBJ1-2, with TRBD1 identical over 7 bases. The germline V gene has CDR1 KGHSH and CDR2 LQKENI. The CDR3 contains 15 residues. CDR3 DNA: TGTGCCAGTTCACCGAAAAACAGGGGTCCTTCTGGCTACACCTTC. Protein product: CASSPKNRGPSGYTF. The variable domain in full, completed from reference TRBV18 and TRBJ1-2, reads NAGVMQNPRHLVRRRGQEARLRCSPMKGHSHVYWYRQLPEEGLKFMVYLQKENIIDESGMPKERFSAEFPKEGPSILRIQQVVRGDSAAYFCASSPKNRGPSGYTFGSGTRLTVV.

This clonotype appeared many times. The chain couples TRBV20-1 to TRBJ2-7; 11 nucleotides align to TRBD2. Germline CDR1 and CDR2: DFQATT and SNEGSKA (reference sequence). Trimming took 2 bases from V and 3 from J; bases not matched to a gene: 9. The CDR3 has 16 amino acids. CDR3 in DNA: TGCAGTGCTAGACCCCTGGGGACTAGCGGCCACTACGAGCAGTACTTC. Its protein product is CSARPLGTSGHYEQYF.

This clonotype has ten or more counts. The chain carries TRBV7-8 and TRBJ1-1, with TRBD1 identical over 7 bases. The CDR3 is made up of 14 amino acids. J lost 5 bases, V lost 4 bases, and 7 bases had no gene match. Germline V lookup: CDR1 SGHVS, CDR2 FQNEAQ. CDR3 amino acids: CASSSKTGRTEAFF. In DNA form, the CDR3 reads TGTGCCAGCAGCTCGAAGACAGGGAGGACTGAAGCTTTCTTT.

The chain combines TRBV10-1 with TRBJ2-2, with unresolved D. This CDR3 spans 14 amino acids. Deletions cut 2 bases from V and 6 bases from J, with 10 bases between. Germline V CDR1 and CDR2: WNHNN, SYGVQD (reference sequence). The CDR3 loop reads CASSEQYEAGELFF. DNA of the CDR3: TGCGCCAGCAGTGAGCAATATGAGGCCGGGGAGCTGTTTTTT.

This clonotype was seen only a few times. The chain joins TRBV19 to TRBJ1-5, with D tentatively TRBD1 (5 bases). The V and J ends lost 2 bases and 3 bases respectively, with 20 bases between them. Germline lookup yields CDR1 LNHDA and CDR2 SQIVND (reference sequence). This CDR3 is built from 18 residues. CDR3 region: CASSIMTADNLYNQPQHF. CDR3 sequence (DNA): TGTGCCAGTAGTATAATGACAGCCGATAATTTATACAATCAGCCCCAGCATTTT.

The V gene is TRBV7-9, the J gene TRBJ2-5, with 13 bases identical to TRBD2. Germline V gives CDR1 SEHNR, CDR2 FQNEAQ (reference sequence). The V segment lost 5 bases and the J segment 0 bases; nucleotides outside the gene matches: 9. The CDR3 spans 18 residues. CDR3 sequence reads: CASSHRLAGGLHQETQYF. CDR3 DNA sequence: TGTGCCAGCAGCCATAGACTAGCGGGGGGACTTCACCAAGAGACCCAGTACTTC.

The sample holds many counts of this clonotype. The V gene is TRBV7-2, the J gene TRBJ2-7; D may match TRBD1 or TRBD2 (5 bases each). Germline V CDR1 and CDR2: SGHTA, FQGNSA. The V end was cut by 5 bases, the J end by 5 bases, with 10 bases between. This CDR3 region has 12 residues. CDR3 amino acids: CASSLGTDEQYF. Written as DNA, the CDR3 is TGTGCCAGCAGCCTAGGGACGGACGAGCAGTACTTC. Using reference TRBV7-2 and TRBJ2-7 for the parts outside the CDR3, the full variable domain is GAGVSQSPSNKVTEKGKDVELRCDPISGHTALYWYRQSLGQGLEFLIYFQGNSAPDKSGLPSDRFSAERTGGSVSTLTIQRTQQEDSAVYLCASSLGTDEQYFGPGTRLTVT.

This chain uses TRBV7-3 with TRBJ1-2, with D perhaps TRBD1 (5 bases). Trimming took 6 bases from V and 0 from J, leaving 14 bases between them. This CDR3 comprises 15 residues. Per the germline V gene, CDR1 is SGHTA and CDR2 is FQGTGA. The CDR3 DNA is TGTGCCAGCAGTTTGTACACAGGAGCTAACTATGGCTACACCTTC. Protein: CASSLYTGANYGYTF.

There are many counts of this clonotype. The V and J genes are TRBV6-5 and TRBJ1-1, with D maybe TRBD1 (5 bases). The ends were cut back, 5 bases at V and 8 bases at J, with 15 bases in the middle. Looked up from germline, CDR1 is MNHEY and CDR2 is SVGAGI. The CDR3 extends over 13 amino acids. CDR3 region: CASSERDRAEAFF. The CDR3 coding sequence is TGTGCCAGCAGTGAACGGGACCGCGCCGAAGCTTTCTTT.

This clonotype was counted many times. This sequence joins TRBV29-1 and TRBJ2-2; no reliable D call. In germline, CDR1 is SQVTM, CDR2 ANQGSEA. CDR3 length: 13 amino acids. Trimming cost V 4 bases and J 4 bases, with 10 bases left between them. The DNA for the CDR3 is TGCAGCGTTGTTGTCGGTTTCACCGGGGAGCTGTTTTTT. Its protein product is CSVVVGFTGELFF.